The source of this T cell receptor (beta chain) is a study of T cells in Graves' hyperthyroidism and ophthalmopathy. Amplification of TCR beta CDR3 regions was performed using RNA transcripts as template. The HTBI primer set was used in a first-round RT-PCR of the TCR CDR3. TCRdb processed the multiplex PCR reads anew with MiXCR; each CDR3 protein has one entry. In the table there are around 350,000 distinct CDR3 sequences, about 14% of which are singletons. The CDR3 is made up of 18 amino acids. Germline V gene lookup returns CDR1 MGHDK and CDR2 SYGVNS. V lost 4 bases and J lost 0; bases outside the gene matches: 8.

The sequenced sample consisted of blood. The TCR sequence derives from a woman in her 30s with Graves' ophthalmopathy. The rearrangement uses TRBV25-1 and TRBJ1-6; 8 positions agree with TRBD1. In nucleotides, the CDR3 is TGTGCCAGCAGTGGAACCGACAGGGGAGACTCCTATAATTCACCCCTCCACTTT. Translated, it gives CASSGTDRGDSYNSPLHF.